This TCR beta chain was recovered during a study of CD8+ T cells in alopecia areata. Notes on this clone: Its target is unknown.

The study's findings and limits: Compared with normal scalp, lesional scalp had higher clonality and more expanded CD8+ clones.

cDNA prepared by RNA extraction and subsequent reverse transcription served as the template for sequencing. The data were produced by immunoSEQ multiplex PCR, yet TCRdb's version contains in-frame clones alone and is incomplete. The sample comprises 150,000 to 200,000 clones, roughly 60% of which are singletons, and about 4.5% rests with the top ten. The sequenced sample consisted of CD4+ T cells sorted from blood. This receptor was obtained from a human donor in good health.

CDR3 DNA sequence: TGTGCCTGGAAGGGACAGGTAAGAGGCACTGAAGCTTTCTTT. Translated: CAWKGQVRGTEAFF. This chain connects TRBV30 to TRBJ1-1; 8 bases agree with TRBD1. The CDR3 consists of 14 residues. Trimming cost V 4 bases and J 4 bases; bases outside gene matches: 8. In germline, CDR1 is GTSNPN, CDR2 SVGIG (reference sequence). The full variable domain, completed using reference TRBV30 and TRBJ1-1, is SQTIHQWPATLVQPVGSPLSLECTVEGTSNPNLYWYRQAAGRGLQLLFYSVGIGQISSEVPQNLSASRPQDRQFILSSKKLLLSDSGFYLCAWKGQVRGTEAFFGQGTRLTVV.